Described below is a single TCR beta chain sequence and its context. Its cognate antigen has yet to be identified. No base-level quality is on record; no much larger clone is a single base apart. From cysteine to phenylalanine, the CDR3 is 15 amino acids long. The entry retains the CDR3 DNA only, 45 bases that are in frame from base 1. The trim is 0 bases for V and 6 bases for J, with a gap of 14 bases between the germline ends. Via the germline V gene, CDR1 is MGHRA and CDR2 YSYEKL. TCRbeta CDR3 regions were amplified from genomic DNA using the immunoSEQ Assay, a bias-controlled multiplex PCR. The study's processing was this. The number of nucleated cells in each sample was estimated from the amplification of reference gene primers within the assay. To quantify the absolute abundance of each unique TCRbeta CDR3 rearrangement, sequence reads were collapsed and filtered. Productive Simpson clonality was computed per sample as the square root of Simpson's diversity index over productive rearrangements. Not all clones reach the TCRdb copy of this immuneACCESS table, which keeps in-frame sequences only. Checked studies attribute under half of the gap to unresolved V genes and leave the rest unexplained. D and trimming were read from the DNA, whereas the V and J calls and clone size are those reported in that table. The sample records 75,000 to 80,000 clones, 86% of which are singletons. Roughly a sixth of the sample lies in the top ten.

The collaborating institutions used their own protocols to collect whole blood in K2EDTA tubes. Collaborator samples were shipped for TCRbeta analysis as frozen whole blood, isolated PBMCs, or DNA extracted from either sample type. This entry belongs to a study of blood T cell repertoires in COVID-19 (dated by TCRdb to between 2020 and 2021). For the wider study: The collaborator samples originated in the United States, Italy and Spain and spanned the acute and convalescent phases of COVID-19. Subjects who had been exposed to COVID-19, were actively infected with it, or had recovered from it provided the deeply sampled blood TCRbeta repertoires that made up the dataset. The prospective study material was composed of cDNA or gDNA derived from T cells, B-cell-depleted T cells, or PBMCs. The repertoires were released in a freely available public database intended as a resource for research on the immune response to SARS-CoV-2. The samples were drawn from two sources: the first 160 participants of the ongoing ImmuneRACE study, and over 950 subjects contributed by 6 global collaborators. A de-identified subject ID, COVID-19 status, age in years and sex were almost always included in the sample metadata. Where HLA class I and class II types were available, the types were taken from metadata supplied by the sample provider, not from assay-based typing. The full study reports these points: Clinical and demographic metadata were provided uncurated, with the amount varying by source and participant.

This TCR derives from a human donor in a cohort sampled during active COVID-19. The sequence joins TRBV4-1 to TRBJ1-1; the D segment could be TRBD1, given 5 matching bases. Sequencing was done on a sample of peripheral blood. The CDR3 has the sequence CASSQDGGGSAEAFF. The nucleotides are TGCGCCAGCAGCCAAGATGGGGGGGGGTCCGCTGAAGCTTTCTTT.